This T cell receptor beta chain came from a study of T cells in Graves' hyperthyroidism and ophthalmopathy. The wider study: Peripheral blood was taken when the disease was first diagnosed, before any treatment began.

Newly diagnosed hyperthyroidism, duration under 2 months, in patients aged 18 to 65. Thyroid ultrasound and orbital computed tomography, with clinical symptoms and serum thyroxine and TRAb, informed diagnoses. Study outcomes and limitations: Most thyroid-expanded clonotypes above 0.001 were also found in blood.

The CDR3 sequence is 14 residues long. V gave up 1 base and J gave up 1 base, with 8 bases separating them. The V gene's germline CDR1 is MNHEY and CDR2 SVGEGT. It was RNA transcripts that yielded the amplified TCR beta CDR3 regions. An initial round of RT-PCR targeting the TCR CDR3 relied on the HTBI primer set. One entry per CDR3 protein results from TCRdb running MiXCR on the multiplex PCR reads. The repertoire holds around 690,000 distinct CDR3 sequences, with 15% to 20% as singletons. Many counts were recorded for this clonotype. Its antigen is unknown. This clonotype was sampled from a man over 45 with Graves' hyperthyroidism. The V gene is TRBV6-2 or TRBV6-3, the J gene TRBJ2-7; no firm D call. The sequencing sample was made of blood. The CDR3 coding sequence is TGTGCCAGCAGTTACTTCGGTGCGTCCTACGAGCAGTACTTC. This translates into CASSYFGASYEQYF.